The 26 T cell receptor beta chains in this list originate from one sample, sequenced in a study of cytomegalovirus exposure and HLA in healthy donors (dated by TCRdb to the late 2010s). Library generation was performed with the immunoSEQ multiplex PCR assay. For the multiplex PCR, a mixture combining 60 forward primers for TCR Vbeta segments and 13 reverse primers for TCR Jbeta segments was used. Imported from immuneACCESS, the table was reduced by TCRdb to in-frame sequences with V and J called. These copies leave out some clones; in studies compared against another copy, an unresolved V gene accounts for under half, and the cause of the remainder is not known. The sample table records approximately 200,000 clones; roughly 80% of these occur just once. The ten largest clones represent 0.2% to 0.25% of the sample. Sample: PBMCs. The receptor set was obtained from a girl aged 2 to 10 in good health and CMV-seronegative.

The V call is TRBV7-6, the J call TRBJ2-2, with D possibly being TRBD1 (6 bases). The germline CDR1 and CDR2 sequences are SGHVS and FNYEAQ. CDR3 length: 16 amino acids. With 5 bases removed from V and 1 base from J, the gap between germline ends came to 14 bases. CDR3 coding DNA: TGTGCCAGCAGCCCAAATCAGGGGTGGAACACCGGGGAGCTGTTTTTT. Its protein is CASSPNQGWNTGELFF.

The V and J genes are TRBV6-5 and TRBJ1-4, with TRBD1 matching 7 bases. Trimming at V came to 2 bases and at J to 11 bases, leaving 5 bases not matched to a gene. CDR1 is MNHEY and CDR2 is SVGAGI in the germline V gene. This CDR3 spans 13 amino acids. DNA of the CDR3: TGTGCCAGCAGTTACGGGACAGCGTATAAACTGTTTTTT. Translated: CASSYGTAYKLFF.

This rearrangement joins TRBV4-1 to TRBJ2-5, with D uncertain. The CDR3 loop spans 15 amino acids. Between the trimmed V and J ends, which lost 3 bases and 9 bases, there was a span of 20 bases. CDR1 is MGHRA and CDR2 is YSYEKL in the germline V gene. CDR3: CASSHPVPLEVAQYF. CDR3 DNA sequence: TGCGCCAGCAGCCACCCGGTCCCCCTCGAGGTGGCCCAGTACTTC.

The chain employs TRBV19 and TRBJ2-6, with a weak D call TRBD2 (7 bases). The CDR3 runs to 19 residues. Trimming left V 5 bases short and J 0 bases short, with 20 bases between. Per the germline V gene, CDR1 is LNHDA and CDR2 is SQIVND (reference sequence). The CDR3 nucleotides read TGTGCCAGTAGTCCTCTCTGGGGGGGCGCACCCTCTGGGGCCAACGTCCTGACTTTC. Residues: CASSPLWGGAPSGANVLTF.

The CDR3 loop is CARSFRDRGLYTF. The CDR3 DNA reads TGTGCCAGAAGCTTCCGGGACAGGGGTTTATACACCTTC. V gene TRBV5-3 combines with J gene TRBJ1-2; 10 nucleotides align to TRBD1. TRBV5-3 is labeled an ORF, and its function is uncertain. The CDR3 runs to 13 residues. V lost 2 bases, J lost 11 bases, and 6 bases stayed unmatched.

This clone has a handful of counts. This chain connects TRBV12-5 to TRBJ1-3; 7 bases agree with TRBD1. The CDR3 has 16 amino acids. V dropped 2 bases and J dropped 11; count of bases not matched to a gene: 15. Looked up from germline, CDR1 is LGHNT and CDR2 is FRNRAP. The CDR3 DNA reads TGTGCTAGTGGTTTGTCCTATGGGACAGACAAAGAACCCATATATTTT. It codes for CASGLSYGTDKEPIYF.

This rearrangement joins TRBV6-5 to TRBJ1-1, with TRBD1 identical over 9 bases. J was trimmed by 5 bases and V by 6 bases; bases with no gene match: 4. CDR1 and CDR2 from the germline V gene are MNHEY and SVGAGI. The length of the CDR3 is 13 residues. CDR3 bases: TGTGCCAGCAGGCCGACAGGGGGGACTGAAGCTTTCTTT. It yields the protein CASRPTGGTEAFF.

The V gene is TRBV6-5, the J gene TRBJ2-3; no definite D call. This CDR3 has 13 amino acids. Germline V gives CDR1 MNHEY, CDR2 SVGAGI. V was trimmed by 0 bases and J by 6 bases, leaving 7 bases between them. The CDR3 DNA reads TGTGCCAGCAGTTACTCCTATGTGGATACGCAGTATTTT. Translated, it gives CASSYSYVDTQYF.

The chain joins TRBV7-2 to TRBJ1-2; D gene unclear. CDR1 is SGHTA and CDR2 is FQGNSA in the germline V gene. V lost 8 bases to trimming and J lost 0 bases, with 16 bases between them. The CDR3 has 15 residues. CDR3 DNA sequence: TGTGCCAGCGAGGCAAGGAGGGAGACTAACTATGGCTACACCTTC. Its translation is CASEARRETNYGYTF. The full variable domain, its missing parts supplied by reference TRBV7-2 and TRBJ1-2, is GAGVSQSPSNKVTEKGKDVELRCDPISGHTALYWYRQSLGQGLEFLIYFQGNSAPDKSGLPSDRFSAERTGGSVSTLTIQRTQQEDSAVYLCASEARRETNYGYTFGSGTRLTVV.

The chain couples TRBV9 to TRBJ1-3; D remains ambiguous. The CDR3 covers 16 residues. Trimming removed 2 bases at V and 0 bases at J, with 12 bases between. Germline values: CDR1 SGDLS, CDR2 YYNGEE. CDR3 protein: CASSVGGTSSGNTIYF. The CDR3 nucleotides read TGTGCCAGCAGCGTTGGAGGCACGAGCTCTGGAAACACCATATATTTT.

V is TRBV2 and J is TRBJ2-5; weak D call: TRBD1 (6 bases). Germline V lookup: CDR1 SNHLY, CDR2 FYNNEI. CDR3 length: 13 amino acids. The V and J ends lost 6 bases and 1 base respectively, with 9 bases between them. The CDR3 spells CASSRTVQETQYF. DNA for the CDR3: TGTGCCAGCAGCAGGACAGTCCAAGAGACCCAGTACTTC.

This clone showed up just a few times. This chain joins TRBV6-5 and TRBJ1-1, with no clear D. CDR1 and CDR2 (germline): MNHEY, SVGAGI. The CDR3 consists of 13 residues. The V gene lost 6 bases and the J gene lost 5 bases, with 13 bases spanning the gap. CDR3 loop: CASSPSVRTEAFF. The CDR3 DNA reads TGTGCCAGCAGCCCTAGCGTTAGGACTGAAGCTTTCTTT.

This clone was seen once. The chain combines TRBV5-4 with TRBJ2-3; 9 nucleotides agree with TRBD2. The CDR3 loop spans 15 amino acids. V trimming: 1 base; J trimming: 3 bases; junction bases outside the gene matches: 3. Per germline, CDR1 SGHNT and CDR2 YYREEE (reference sequence). The CDR3: CASSLRLAGTDTQYF. The CDR3, as DNA: TGTGCCAGCAGCTTGAGGCTAGCGGGAACAGATACGCAGTATTTT. Full variable domain (rest looked up from reference TRBV5-4 and TRBJ2-3): ETGVTQSPTHLIKTRGQQVTLRCSSQSGHNTVSWYQQALGQGPQFIFQYYREEENGRGNFPPRFSGLQFPNYSSELNVNALELDDSALYLCASSLRLAGTDTQYFGPGTRLTVL.

The CDR3 region is CASSQGGGPIEQYF. DNA of the CDR3: TGTGCCAGCAGTCAAGGGGGGGGGCCGATCGAGCAGTACTTC. V and J are TRBV27 and TRBJ2-7; D perhaps matches TRBD2 (7 bases). Trimming shortened V by 5 bases and J by 6 bases, and 17 bases separated the two germline ends. This CDR3 has 14 amino acids. Germline CDR1 MNHEY, CDR2 SMNVEV (reference sequence).

This chain links TRBV6-1 with TRBJ2-2, with 7 bases that match TRBD1. CDR3 length: 14 residues. Germline values: CDR1 MNHNS, CDR2 SASEGT. The V gene end was trimmed by 6 bases and the J gene end by 5 bases; junction bases not matched to a gene: 6. The CDR3 nucleotides are TGTGCCAGCAGGGGACAGATCTTAACCGGGGAGCTGTTTTTT. Its protein is CASRGQILTGELFF.

The chain is built from TRBV7-3 and TRBJ2-3; tentatively, D is TRBD2 (6 bases). V gave up 6 bases and J gave up 0 bases, with 16 bases separating them. In germline, CDR1 is SGHTA, CDR2 FQGTGA. The CDR3 loop spans 16 amino acids. The CDR3 coding sequence is TGTGCCAGCAGTCGGGGCATAGCGGCTAGCACAGATACGCAGTATTTT. Translation: CASSRGIAASTDTQYF.

CDR3 region: CASSPGTRSSYNEQFF. In DNA, the CDR3 is TGTGCCAGCAGCCCCGGGACTCGAAGCTCCTACAATGAGCAGTTCTTC. This chain uses TRBV5-5 with TRBJ2-1; TRBD2 is a possible D gene (6 bases). Trimming stripped 4 bases from V and 0 bases from J, with 14 bases between. This CDR3 contains 16 residues. Germline V gene lookup returns CDR1 SGHKS and CDR2 YYEKEE (reference sequence).

The chain joins TRBV4-1 to TRBJ2-7; 8 bases align to TRBD2. The length of the CDR3 is 18 residues. The V segment lost 0 bases and the J segment 3 bases; nucleotides outside the gene matches: 13. From germline, CDR1 is MGHRA and CDR2 YSYEKL. The CDR3 coding sequence is TGCGCCAGCAGCCAAGACATCGAAGCGGGACTAGTCATCTACGAGCAGTACTTC. It codes for CASSQDIEAGLVIYEQYF.

The chain is built from TRBV11-2 and TRBJ2-5; tentative D call: TRBD2 (6 bases). Germline V gene data show CDR1 as SGHAT and CDR2 as FQNNGV. The CDR3 is 17 residues long. V was trimmed by 4 bases and J by 1 base, leaving 19 bases between them. CDR3 nucleotides: TGTGCCAGCAGCTACGGGACTGAGCGGTTGGTCCAAGAGACCCAGTACTTC. This encodes CASSYGTERLVQETQYF.

The chain employs TRBV7-2 and TRBJ2-1; D is perhaps TRBD2 (5 bases). CDR3 length: 14 amino acids. Trimming left V 4 bases short and J 5 bases short, with 12 bases between. In germline, CDR1 is SGHTA, CDR2 FQGNSA. CDR3 coding DNA: TGTGCCAGCAGCTCCTACGGACTGCACAATGAGCAGTTCTTC. The encoded protein is CASSSYGLHNEQFF.

J is TRBJ2-3 and V is TRBV19, with 12 positions matching TRBD2. After removal of 4 bases from V and 6 bases from J, the junction contained 8 bases not matched to a gene. This CDR3 has 16 residues. CDR1 and CDR2 (germline): LNHDA, SQIVND (reference sequence). CDR3 loop: CASSSSSGGGPDTQYF. CDR3 DNA: TGTGCCAGTAGTAGCTCTAGCGGGGGGGGCCCGGATACGCAGTATTTT.

The rearrangement joins TRBV29-1 to TRBJ1-1; no reliable D call. CDR1 and CDR2 from the germline V gene are SQVTM and ANQGSEA. CDR3 size: 13 residues. V dropped 6 bases and J dropped 1 base, with 12 bases sitting between them. The CDR3 DNA is TGCAGCGTGTTTCCCAGTTGGAACACTGAAGCTTTCTTT. Translation: CSVFPSWNTEAFF.

The chain employs TRBV9 and TRBJ2-7; 10 bases are shared with TRBD2. CDR1 is SGDLS and CDR2 is YYNGEE in the germline V gene. Trimming at V came to 4 bases and at J to 3 bases, leaving 7 bases not matched to a gene. This CDR3 has 15 residues. In nucleotides, the CDR3 is TGTGCCAGCAGCTACGGGACTAGCGAACACTACGAGCAGTACTTC. Amino acid sequence: CASSYGTSEHYEQYF.

The chain links TRBV9 to TRBJ1-2, with D perhaps TRBD1 (5 bases). V was shortened by 2 bases and J by 4 bases, with 15 bases between the two germline ends. Germline loops: CDR1 SGDLS, CDR2 YYNGEE. CDR3 length equals 15 residues. In DNA form, the CDR3 reads TGTGCCAGCAGCGTGGTGGGAGGGGCAGGCTATGGCTACACCTTC. Translation gives CASSVVGGAGYGYTF.

This clone has only one observation. The chain is built from TRBV27 and TRBJ2-3, with TRBD1 identical over 7 bases. V lost 5 bases and J lost 2; bases outside the gene matches: 10. The CDR3 is 16 residues long. Germline-derived CDR1 and CDR2 are MNHEY and SMNVEV (reference sequence). The CDR3 DNA follows: TGTGCCAGCAGTGCCCTACGGACAGGATCCACAGATACGCAGTATTTT. Protein product: CASSALRTGSTDTQYF.

V gene TRBV7-9 combines with J gene TRBJ2-5; TRBD1 matches at 7 bases. This CDR3 is built from 15 residues. The ends lost 6 bases at V and 3 bases at J; junction bases unmatched: 10. CDR1 is SEHNR, CDR2 FQNEAQ, per germline (reference sequence). The CDR3 bases are TGTGCCAGCAGGAAAACAGGGGTGGGGGAAGAGACCCAGTACTTC. Translation: CASRKTGVGEETQYF. Looking up the rest from reference TRBV7-9 and TRBJ2-5 gives the full variable domain: DTGVSQNPRHKITKRGQNVTFRCDPISEHNRLYWYRQTLGQGPEFLTYFQNEAQLEKSRLLSDRFSAERPKGSFSTLEIQRTEQGDSAMYLCASRKTGVGEETQYFGPGTRLLVL.